This T cell receptor beta chain emerged from a study of blood T cell repertoires in COVID-19. This CDR3 has 14 amino acids. The germline V gene has CDR1 SNHLY and CDR2 FYNNEI. With 8 bases clipped from V and 2 bases from J, the junction kept 6 bases outside the gene matches. As processed by the authors: Amplifying reference gene primers gave estimates of nucleated cell counts. Sequencing was performed with immunoSEQ multiplex PCR; in TCRdb, only in-frame clones are kept and a portion is missing. For V, J and clone size, that table is used; D and trimming come from the DNA. The table has 120,000 or so clones, 88% seen once.

The sample was peripheral blood. The origin of this receptor is a woman aged 45-60 years with acute or convalescent COVID-19. The genes are TRBV2 and TRBJ1-5; TRBD1 aligns across 7 bases. CDR3 nucleotides: TGTGCCAGCGAAGCGCAGGGGGGCAATCAGCCCCAGCATTTT. Amino acid sequence: CASEAQGGNQPQHF.